Listed here are 17 T cell receptor beta chains from one sample, sequenced in a study of regulatory T cells in long-lasting Graves disease. Arm-PCR with iRepertoire HTBI primers amplified the CDR3 regions for these TCR beta libraries. TCRdb redid the calling of the multiplex PCR reads with MiXCR, one entry per CDR3 protein. The table shows about 400,000 distinct CDR3 sequences, with 15% to 18% occurring only once. Time point meaning: newly diagnosed GD, antithyroid drugs for less than 3 months. The TCR library was prepared using RNA isolated from PBMCs. The material was peripheral blood mononuclear cells (PBMCs), obtained at new diagnosis, from a patient treated with antithyroid drugs. The origin of the receptors is a female donor with Graves disease.

A remark on this clonotype: A much larger clone lies a single base off, so this may be a read error. This chain links TRBV11-2 with TRBJ2-4, with unresolved D. The closer fit of TRBJ1-2 to the DNA end suggests the J call may be wrong. CDR1 and CDR2 from the germline V gene are SGHAT and FQNNGV. The CDR3 extends over 13 amino acids. Written as DNA, the CDR3 is TGTGCCAGCAGCTTAGTGGATACGGGAGGCTACACCTTC. It translates to CASSLVDTGGYTF.

The sample holds many counts of this clonotype. The V and J genes are TRBV11-3 and TRBJ1-1; maybe TRBD1 (5 bases). Per the germline V gene, CDR1 is SGHNT and CDR2 is YENEEA. The CDR3 contains 13 residues. The ends were cut back, 5 bases at V and 7 bases at J, with 14 bases in the middle. In nucleotides, the CDR3 is TGTGCCAGCAGCCCAAGGGGAGCTAGTGAAGCTTTCTTT. The encoded protein is CASSPRGASEAFF.

The gene calls are TRBV13 and TRBJ1-2; D call uncertain. The CDR3 length is 15 residues. V was trimmed by 1 base and J by 0 bases, leaving 9 bases between them. Germline CDR1 reads PRHDT; CDR2 reads FYEKMQ (reference sequence). The CDR3 DNA reads TGTGCCAGCAGCTTAGAACAGACCTCTAACTATGGCTACACCTTC. This encodes CASSLEQTSNYGYTF.

Points on this clonotype: A much larger clone lies a single base off, so this may be a read error. The chain is built from TRBV6-9 and TRBJ1-4; TRBD1 might be the D (5 bases). Germline V gene data show CDR1 as MNHGY and CDR2 as SVAAGI. This CDR3 comprises 16 residues. Trimming took off 3 bases at V and 4 bases at J, with 15 bases between the two ends. This CDR3 reads CASSYSFGRGNEKLFF. The CDR3 region has the DNA TGTGCCAGCAGTTACTCCTTCGGGAGGGGTAATGAAAAACTGTTTTTT.

This clonotype appeared many times. CDR3 sequence reads: CASSPNGLAGDISTGDTQYF. DNA for the CDR3: TGTGCCAGCAGTCCCAATGGACTAGCGGGGGACATAAGCACAGGGGATACGCAGTATTTT. This chain connects TRBV6-2 or TRBV6-3 to TRBJ2-3, with TRBD2 matching over 13 bases. Germline values: CDR1 MNHEY, CDR2 SVGEGT. The CDR3 totals 20 residues. V gave up 5 bases and J gave up 6 bases; unmatched junction bases: 20.

This clonotype was recorded many times. The chain combines TRBV20-1 with TRBJ2-2; 7 positions match TRBD2. There are 16 residues in the CDR3. V gave up 0 bases and J gave up 2 bases; unmatched junction bases: 6. The germline V gene encodes CDR1 DFQATT and CDR2 SNEGSKA (reference sequence). CDR3 DNA sequence: TGCAGTGCTAGAGATTGGCTAGCGGTCAACACCGGGGAGCTGTTTTTT. Its translation is CSARDWLAVNTGELFF.

This clonotype was picked up many times. The chain links TRBV11-2 to TRBJ2-1; 8 bases align to TRBD1. V lost 0 bases and J lost 8; bases outside the gene matches: 6. CDR1 is SGHAT and CDR2 is FQNNGV in the germline V gene. There are 15 residues in the CDR3. The CDR3 region is CASSLDGRTGYEQFF. CDR3 sequence (DNA): TGTGCCAGCAGCTTAGATGGCAGGACAGGGTATGAGCAGTTCTTC.

The count of this clonotype is one. V usage is TRBV30 and J usage is TRBJ2-7, with D perhaps TRBD1 (6 bases). The CDR3 consists of 13 residues. Germline V gene data show CDR1 as GTSNPN and CDR2 as SVGIG (reference sequence). V lost 0 bases and J 2 bases, leaving 8 bases between the germline ends. In DNA form, the CDR3 reads TGTGCCTGGAGTGTGCAGGGGACCTACGAGCAGTACTTC. Its translation is CAWSVQGTYEQYF.

This clonotype was picked up a small number of times. V and J are TRBV12-3 or TRBV12-4 and TRBJ2-3; 10 bases line up with TRBD1. This CDR3 comprises 17 residues. Trimming took 5 bases from V and 9 from J; bases not matched to a gene: 17. CDR3 protein: CASSPWGRDRGRETQYF. As DNA, the CDR3 is TGTGCCAGCAGTCCATGGGGGAGGGACAGGGGCCGAGAAACGCAGTATTTT.

The chain combines TRBV5-1 with TRBJ2-2, with a tentative D call TRBD1 (6 bases). Trimming removed 4 bases from V and 3 bases from J, with 16 bases in between. CDR1 is SGHRS and CDR2 is YFSETQ in the germline V gene. The CDR3 totals 16 residues. The CDR3 protein is CASSSTPDSDTGELFF. CDR3 nucleotide sequence: TGCGCCAGCAGCAGCACACCGGACAGTGACACCGGGGAGCTGTTTTTT.

The chain uses TRBV4-2 and TRBJ2-1; unclear D gene. Germline CDR1 reads LGHNA; CDR2 reads YNFKEQ. The CDR3 consists of 11 residues. Trimming left V 5 bases short and J 8 bases short, with 7 bases between. The CDR3 DNA reads TGTGCCAGCAGCGCGAACTATGAGCAGTTCTTC. Translation: CASSANYEQFF.

This clonotype was counted ten times or more. The rearrangement uses TRBV11-2 and TRBJ1-1; D is unclear. Between the trimmed V and J ends, which lost 8 bases and 6 bases, there was a span of 13 bases. Germline V gene data show CDR1 as SGHAT and CDR2 as FQNNGV. CDR3 length: 12 amino acids. CDR3 sequence reads: CASLRIPPEAFF. The CDR3 DNA follows: TGTGCCAGCTTAAGAATACCGCCTGAAGCTTTCTTT.

This clonotype was observed a handful of times. This rearrangement joins TRBV24-1 to TRBJ2-1, with D maybe TRBD2 (5 bases). The CDR3 has 18 amino acids. CDR1 is KGHDR, CDR2 SFDVKD, per germline. The V and J ends lost 4 bases and 0 bases respectively, with 18 bases between them. CDR3 in amino acids: CATSEFKTGLSSYNEQFF. In nucleotides, the CDR3 is TGTGCCACCAGTGAATTTAAAACTGGACTGAGCTCCTACAATGAGCAGTTCTTC.

This sequence joins TRBV7-2 and TRBJ2-1, with D perhaps matching TRBD2 (6 bases). Trimming left V 2 bases short and J 3 bases short, with 8 bases between. The CDR3 runs 14 residues. CDR1 and CDR2 (germline): SGHTA, FQGNSA. The CDR3: CASSLNSGYNEQFF. The CDR3 DNA reads TGTGCCAGCAGCTTAAATAGCGGCTACAATGAGCAGTTCTTC.

This clonotype was counted between two and nine times. The chain recombines TRBV25-1 with TRBJ1-1; possible D gene TRBD1, 5 bases. This CDR3 contains 17 residues. Trimming took 2 bases from V and 4 from J, leaving 20 bases between them. Germline CDR1 reads MGHDK; CDR2 reads SYGVNS. The CDR3 sequence is CASSERDTGRRSTEAFF. The CDR3 DNA is TGTGCCAGCAGTGAACGTGATACGGGACGTCGGAGCACTGAAGCTTTCTTT.

This clonotype was observed a few times. The rearrangement links TRBV11-2 to TRBJ1-5; perhaps TRBD1 as D (5 bases). CDR1 SGHAT and CDR2 FQNNGV come from the germline V gene. V lost 3 bases and J lost 5, with 17 bases in between. The CDR3 consists of 16 residues. The CDR3 DNA reads TGTGCCAGCAGCTTTGGTGGGGGAGGAAGCGATCAGCCCCAGCATTTT. It encodes CASSFGGGGSDQPQHF.

The chain recombines TRBV18 with TRBJ1-5; no definite D call. This CDR3 has 16 residues. V was cut by 6 bases and J by 3 bases, with 18 bases left in between. Germline V gene lookup returns CDR1 KGHSH and CDR2 LQKENI. This CDR3 is CASSPGPDPLNQPQHF. CDR3 nucleotide sequence: TGTGCCAGCTCTCCGGGCCCCGATCCCCTCAATCAGCCCCAGCATTTT.